This T cell receptor beta chain was sequenced during a study of cytomegalovirus exposure and HLA in healthy donors (TCRdb year 2017). With regard to the full study: A later analysis indicated that the roughly 130 validation repertoires were generated on the platform also employed for the roughly 650 repertoires of the first cohort. In addition to the first cohort of roughly 700 subjects, a separate validation cohort of 120 different subjects was used. High-throughput TCR immunosequencing, statistical association of individual TCRs with disease status, and machine learning were combined to predict cytomegalovirus infection status. The study aimed to test whether cataloging public T cell receptors could reveal signatures of past pathogen exposure. General findings and caveats noted by the study authors: Most TCR sequences were observed very rarely across donors, whereas some public TCRs were present in many individuals. A total of fewer than 200 TCR beta chains were listed by the study as associated with cytomegalovirus. The authors suggested that the approach could potentially be extended to other disease states and immunological phenotypes. A few of the identified cytomegalovirus-associated TCR beta chains were confirmed in vitro to be specific for cytomegalovirus antigens. The validation cohort had no HLA typing available for a later analysis, so co-occurrence within that cohort was assessed over all 120 or so repertoires. Cytomegalovirus status was reported to be diagnosed by the classifier with high specificity and sensitivity in both the original and validation cohorts. Of the cluster scores, approximately 95% were above 0 in a later analysis, which found that TCRs clustered in the first cohort also tended to co-occur in the 95 to 150 validation repertoires.

Turning to this clone: It has no known antigen specificity. No base quality information exists; no much larger clone differs at one position.

The germline V gene sets CDR1 to SGDLS and CDR2 to YYNGEE. Trimming removed 4 bases from V and 3 bases from J; the gene matches leave 5 bases unexplained. The CDR3 covers 14 residues, taking in both the cysteine and the phenylalanine. The retained sequence is limited to the CDR3, 42 bases, with the frame set at the first base. The donors were included in the validation cohort of roughly 120 subjects, a group kept apart from the 666-subject first cohort. The library was produced with the immunoSEQ multiplex PCR assay. The paper's processing steps were these. A statistical classification framework was built for diagnosing cytomegalovirus status from the catalog of TCR beta chain sequences. Sourced from immuneACCESS, this table was stored by TCRdb with only in-frame sequences that have V and J called. A share of the clones is absent; for the studies checked, an unresolved V gene accounts for under half, and the remainder has no known explanation. The DNA was the basis for D and trimming; V, J and clone size are from that table. Here the sample has tens of thousands of clones; roughly 94% occur a single time. The top ten clonotypes cover 4% to 5.5% of the sample.

The V and J genes are TRBV9 and TRBJ2-7; 9 nucleotides in the junction match TRBD1. The specimen was PBMCs. This receptor was obtained from a young man in good health and CMV-seropositive. The CDR3 loop reads CASSPGDRDYEQYF. The nucleotides are TGTGCCAGCAGCCCAGGGGACAGGGACTACGAGCAGTACTTC.